This TCR beta chain was sequenced for a study of neurological immune-mediated disorders. This clonotype has ten or more counts. What it binds is not known. The making of cDNA relied on 5'RACE with 10-nucleotide random UMIs. One entry per CDR3 protein, called by TCRdb with MiXCR from the 5' RACE reads. This table has 55,000 to 75,000 distinct CDR3 sequences, roughly 13% appearing once. Notes on the study in general: Across subjects, expanded clones had no CDR3 amino acid sequences in common, pointing to private repertoires in all groups. HTLV-1-associated myelopathy ranked highest for TCR clonal expansion and multiple sclerosis lowest, beneath healthy controls.

The CDR3 totals 16 residues. Germline V gene lookup returns CDR1 MDHEN and CDR2 SYDVKM. V trimming: 6 bases; J trimming: 2 bases; junction bases outside the gene matches: 9. Unsorted libraries used 2 million PBMCs kept at -80 degrees C. The receptor was derived from a woman aged 55-69 years with HTLV-1-associated myelopathy (HAM/TSP). The sequenced sample consisted of PBMCs. The chain couples TRBV28 to TRBJ2-2, with TRBD1 identical over 7 bases. The DNA of the CDR3 is TGTGCCAGCAGCCGAAGCCGGGACAGAAACACCGGGGAGCTGTTTTTT. It specifies CASSRSRDRNTGELFF.